The source of this TCR beta chain is a study of blood T cell repertoires in COVID-19. Study-level information: T cells, B-cell-depleted T cells, or PBMCs provided the cDNA or gDNA that served as material.

The length of the CDR3 is 17 residues. The germline V gene encodes CDR1 LNHNV and CDR2 YYDKDF (reference sequence). The V and J ends lost 2 bases and 1 base, in that order; junction bases with no gene match: 8. As handled by the study authors: Estimated nucleated cell counts came from reference gene primer amplification. Some clones are missing from TCRdb's copy, which holds only in-frame ones; the method was immunoSEQ multiplex PCR. V and J calls and clone size are those listed in that table; D and trimming were worked out from the DNA. The top ten hold around 5.8% of the sample, which has some 100,000 clones, approximately 92% seen once. This clone was counted between two and nine times.

The chain has TRBV15 and TRBJ1-5; 7 bases are shared with TRBD1. The source of this sequence is a man aged 50-59 years with active COVID-19. The sequencing sample was made of peripheral blood. The CDR3 DNA is TGTGCCACCAGCAGACAGGGGGGCCGTTTCAGCAATCAGCCCCAGCATTTT. As protein: CATSRQGGRFSNQPQHF.